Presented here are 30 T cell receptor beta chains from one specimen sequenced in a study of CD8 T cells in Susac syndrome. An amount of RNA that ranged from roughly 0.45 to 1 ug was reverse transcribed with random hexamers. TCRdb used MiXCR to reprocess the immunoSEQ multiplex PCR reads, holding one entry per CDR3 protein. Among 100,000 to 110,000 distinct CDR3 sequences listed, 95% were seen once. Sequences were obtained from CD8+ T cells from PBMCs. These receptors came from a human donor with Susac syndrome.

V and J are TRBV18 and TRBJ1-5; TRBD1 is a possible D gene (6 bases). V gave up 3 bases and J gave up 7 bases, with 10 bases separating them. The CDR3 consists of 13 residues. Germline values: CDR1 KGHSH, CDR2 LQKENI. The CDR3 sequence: CASSPEGGQPQHF. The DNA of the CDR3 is TGTGCCAGCTCACCGGAGGGGGGGCAGCCCCAGCATTTT.

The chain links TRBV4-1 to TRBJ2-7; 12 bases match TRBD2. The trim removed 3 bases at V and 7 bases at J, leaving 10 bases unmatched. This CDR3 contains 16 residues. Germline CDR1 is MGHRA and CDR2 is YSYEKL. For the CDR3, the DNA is TGCGCCAGCAGCCAGAGCCAGACTAGCGGGAGAAATGAGCAGTACTTC. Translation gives CASSQSQTSGRNEQYF.

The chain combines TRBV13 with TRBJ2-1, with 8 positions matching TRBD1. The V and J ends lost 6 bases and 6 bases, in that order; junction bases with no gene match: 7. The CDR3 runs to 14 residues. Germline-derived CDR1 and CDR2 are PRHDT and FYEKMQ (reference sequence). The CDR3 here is CASRGTGSSNEQFF. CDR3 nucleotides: TGTGCCAGCAGGGGGACAGGATCCAGCAATGAGCAGTTCTTC.

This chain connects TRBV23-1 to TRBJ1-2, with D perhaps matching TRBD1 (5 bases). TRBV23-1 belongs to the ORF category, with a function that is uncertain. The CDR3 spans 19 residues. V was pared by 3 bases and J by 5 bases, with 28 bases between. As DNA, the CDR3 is TGCGCCAGCAGTCAGACCCTGGGACGAACGGAAATAATGTTATATGGCTACACCTTC. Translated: CASSQTLGRTEIMLYGYTF.

Here the CDR3 DNA reads TGCGCCAGCAGCTTGACTGGGGACGCCATCCAATACGAGCAGTACTTC. Its translation is CASSLTGDAIQYEQYF. The gene calls are TRBV5-1 and TRBJ2-7; perhaps D is TRBD1 or TRBD2 (5 bases each). CDR3 length: 16 residues. Trimming left V 1 base short and J 4 bases short, with 18 bases between. Germline CDR1 and CDR2: SGHRS and YFSETQ.

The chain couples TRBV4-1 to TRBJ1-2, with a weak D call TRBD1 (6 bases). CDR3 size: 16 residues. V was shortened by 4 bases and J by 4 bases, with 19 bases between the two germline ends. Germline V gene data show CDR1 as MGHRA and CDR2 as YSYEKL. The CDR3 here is CASSRLGGGLPYGYTF. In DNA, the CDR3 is TGCGCCAGCAGCCGCCTCGGGGGGGGCCTGCCCTATGGCTACACCTTC.

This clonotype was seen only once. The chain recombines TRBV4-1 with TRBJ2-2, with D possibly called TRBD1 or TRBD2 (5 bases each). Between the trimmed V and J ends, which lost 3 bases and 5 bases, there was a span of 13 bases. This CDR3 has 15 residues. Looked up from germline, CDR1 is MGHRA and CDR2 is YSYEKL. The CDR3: CASSHHRGETGELFF. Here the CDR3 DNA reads TGCGCCAGCAGCCATCATCGAGGGGAGACCGGGGAGCTGTTTTTT.

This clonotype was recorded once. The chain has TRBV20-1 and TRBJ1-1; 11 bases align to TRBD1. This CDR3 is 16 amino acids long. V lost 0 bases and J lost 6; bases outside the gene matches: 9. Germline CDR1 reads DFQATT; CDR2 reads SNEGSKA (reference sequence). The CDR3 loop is CSARDQVVGQGAEAFF. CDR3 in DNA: TGCAGTGCTAGAGATCAGGTCGTGGGACAGGGGGCTGAAGCTTTCTTT.

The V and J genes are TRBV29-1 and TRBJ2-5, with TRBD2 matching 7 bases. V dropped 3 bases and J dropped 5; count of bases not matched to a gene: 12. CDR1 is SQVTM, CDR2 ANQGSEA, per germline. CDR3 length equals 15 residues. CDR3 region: CSVETSHLPLETQYF. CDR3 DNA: TGCAGCGTTGAGACTAGCCACCTACCTTTGGAGACCCAGTACTTC. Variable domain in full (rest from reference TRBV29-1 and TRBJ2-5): SAVISQKPSRDICQRGTSLTIQCQVDSQVTMMFWYRQQPGQSLTLIATANQGSEATYESGFVIDKFPISRPNLTFSTLTVSNMSPEDSSIYLCSVETSHLPLETQYFGPGTRLLVL.

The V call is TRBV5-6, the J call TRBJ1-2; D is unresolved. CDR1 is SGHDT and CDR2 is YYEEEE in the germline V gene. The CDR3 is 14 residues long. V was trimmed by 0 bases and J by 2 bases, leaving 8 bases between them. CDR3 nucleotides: TGTGCCAGCAGCTTGGGTACAGACAACTATGGCTACACCTTC. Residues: CASSLGTDNYGYTF.

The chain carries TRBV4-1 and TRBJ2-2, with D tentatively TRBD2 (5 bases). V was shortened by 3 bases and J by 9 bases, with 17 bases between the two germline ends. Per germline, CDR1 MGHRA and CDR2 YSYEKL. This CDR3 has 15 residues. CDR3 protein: CASSQERTGNRELFF. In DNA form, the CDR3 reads TGCGCCAGCAGCCAGGAAAGAACCGGGAATCGGGAGCTGTTTTTT.

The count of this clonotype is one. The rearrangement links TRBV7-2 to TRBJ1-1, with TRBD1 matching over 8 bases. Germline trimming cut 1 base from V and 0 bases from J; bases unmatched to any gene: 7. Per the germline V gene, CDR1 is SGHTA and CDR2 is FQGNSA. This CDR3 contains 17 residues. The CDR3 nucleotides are TGTGCCAGCAGCTTAGTCGGGGGGACAGGACTGAACACTGAAGCTTTCTTT. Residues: CASSLVGGTGLNTEAFF.

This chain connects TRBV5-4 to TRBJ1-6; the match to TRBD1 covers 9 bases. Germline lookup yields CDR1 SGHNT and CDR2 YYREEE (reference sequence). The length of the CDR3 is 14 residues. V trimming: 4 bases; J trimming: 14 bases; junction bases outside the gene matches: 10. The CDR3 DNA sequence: TGTGCCAGCAGCCCGGACAGGGGCGTCGTCGCCCTCCACTTT. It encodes CASSPDRGVVALHF. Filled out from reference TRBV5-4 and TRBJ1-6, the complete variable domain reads ETGVTQSPTHLIKTRGQQVTLRCSSQSGHNTVSWYQQALGQGPQFIFQYYREEENGRGNFPPRFSGLQFPNYSSELNVNALELDDSALYLCASSPDRGVVALHFGNGTRLTVT.

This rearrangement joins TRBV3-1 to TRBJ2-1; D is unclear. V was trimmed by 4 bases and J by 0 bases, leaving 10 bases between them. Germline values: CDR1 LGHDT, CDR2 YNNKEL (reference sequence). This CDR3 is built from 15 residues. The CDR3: CASSPHQRSYNEQFF. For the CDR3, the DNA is TGTGCCAGCAGCCCACACCAGCGCTCCTACAATGAGCAGTTCTTC.

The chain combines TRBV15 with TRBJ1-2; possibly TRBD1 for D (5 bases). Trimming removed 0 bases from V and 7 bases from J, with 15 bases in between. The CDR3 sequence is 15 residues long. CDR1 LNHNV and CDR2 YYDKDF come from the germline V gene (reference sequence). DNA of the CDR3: TGTGCCACCAGCAGAGATACCATTGCAGGGTCTGGCTACACCTTC. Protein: CATSRDTIAGSGYTF. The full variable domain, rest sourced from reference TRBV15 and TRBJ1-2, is DAMVIQNPRYQVTQFGKPVTLSCSQTLNHNVMYWYQQKSSQAPKLLFHYYDKDFNNEADTPDNFQSRRPNTSFCFLDIRSPGLGDTAMYLCATSRDTIAGSGYTFGSGTRLTVV.

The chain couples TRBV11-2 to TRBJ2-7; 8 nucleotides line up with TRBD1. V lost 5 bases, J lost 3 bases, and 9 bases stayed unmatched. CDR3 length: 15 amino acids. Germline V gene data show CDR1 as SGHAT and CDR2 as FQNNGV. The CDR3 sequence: CASSPTGQVFYEQYF. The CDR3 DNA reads TGTGCCAGCAGCCCCACGGGACAGGTTTTCTACGAGCAGTACTTC. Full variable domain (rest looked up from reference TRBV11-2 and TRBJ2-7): EAGVAQSPRYKIIEKRQSVAFWCNPISGHATLYWYQQILGQGPKLLIQFQNNGVVDDSQLPKDRFSAERLKGVDSTLKIQPAKLEDSAVYLCASSPTGQVFYEQYFGPGTRLTVT.

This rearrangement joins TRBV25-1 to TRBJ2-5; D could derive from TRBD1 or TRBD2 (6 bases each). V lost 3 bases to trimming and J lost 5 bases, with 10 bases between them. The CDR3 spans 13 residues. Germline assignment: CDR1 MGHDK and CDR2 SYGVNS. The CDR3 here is CASSDQGRETQYF. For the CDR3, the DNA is TGTGCCAGCAGTGATCAGGGGAGGGAGACCCAGTACTTC.

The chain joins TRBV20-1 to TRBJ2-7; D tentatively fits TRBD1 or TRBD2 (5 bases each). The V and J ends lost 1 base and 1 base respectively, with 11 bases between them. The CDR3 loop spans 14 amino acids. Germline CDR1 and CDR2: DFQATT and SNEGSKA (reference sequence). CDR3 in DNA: TGCAGTGCTAGAGGGGACCGACGGTCCTACGAGCAGTACTTC. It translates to CSARGDRRSYEQYF.

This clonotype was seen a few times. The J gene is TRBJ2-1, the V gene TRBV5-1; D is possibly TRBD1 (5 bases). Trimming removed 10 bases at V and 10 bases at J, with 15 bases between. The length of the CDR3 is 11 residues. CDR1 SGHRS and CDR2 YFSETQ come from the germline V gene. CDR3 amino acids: CAVQTGTEQFF. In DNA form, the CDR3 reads TGCGCCGTCCAAACAGGAACAGAGCAGTTCTTC.

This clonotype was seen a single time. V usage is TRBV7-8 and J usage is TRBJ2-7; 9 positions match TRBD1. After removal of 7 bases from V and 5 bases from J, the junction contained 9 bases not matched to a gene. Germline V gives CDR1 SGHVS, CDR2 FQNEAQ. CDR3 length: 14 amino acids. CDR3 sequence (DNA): TGTGCCAGCATACCGGGACAGGGATCCCACGAGCAGTACTTC. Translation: CASIPGQGSHEQYF.

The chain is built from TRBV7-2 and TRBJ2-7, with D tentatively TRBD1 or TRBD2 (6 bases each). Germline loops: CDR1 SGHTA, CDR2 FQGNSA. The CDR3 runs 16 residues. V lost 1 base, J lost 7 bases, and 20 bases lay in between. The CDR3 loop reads CASSLVGGRGGGEQYF. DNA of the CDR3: TGTGCCAGCAGCTTAGTCGGGGGCCGTGGAGGTGGTGAGCAGTACTTC. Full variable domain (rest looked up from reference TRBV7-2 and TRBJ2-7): GAGVSQSPSNKVTEKGKDVELRCDPISGHTALYWYRQSLGQGLEFLIYFQGNSAPDKSGLPSDRFSAERTGGSVSTLTIQRTQQEDSAVYLCASSLVGGRGGGEQYFGPGTRLTVT.

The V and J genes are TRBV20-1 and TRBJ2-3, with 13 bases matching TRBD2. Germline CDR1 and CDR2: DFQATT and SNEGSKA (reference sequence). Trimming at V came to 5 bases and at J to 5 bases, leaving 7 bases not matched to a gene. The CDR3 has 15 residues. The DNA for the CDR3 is TGCAGTGCTGGAGGACTAGCGGGGGCCCGAGATACGCAGTATTTT. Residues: CSAGGLAGARDTQYF.

The CDR3 nucleotides are TGCGCCAGCAGCTGGACAGGACTAGCGGGACCCGGCACAGATACGCAGTATTTT. Protein product: CASSWTGLAGPGTDTQYF. The V call is TRBV5-1, the J call TRBJ2-3, with 12 positions matching TRBD2. This CDR3 spans 18 amino acids. V dropped 3 bases and J dropped 1; count of bases not matched to a gene: 9. Germline loops: CDR1 SGHRS, CDR2 YFSETQ. Full variable domain (missing parts from reference TRBV5-1 and TRBJ2-3): KAGVTQTPRYLIKTRGQQVTLSCSPISGHRSVSWYQQTPGQGLQFLFEYFSETQRNKGNFPGRFSGRQFSNSRSEMNVSTLELGDSALYLCASSWTGLAGPGTDTQYFGPGTRLTVL.

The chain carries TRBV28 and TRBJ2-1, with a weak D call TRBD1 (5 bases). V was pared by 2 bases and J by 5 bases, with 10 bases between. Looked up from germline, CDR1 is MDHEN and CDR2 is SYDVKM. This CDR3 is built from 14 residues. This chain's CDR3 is CASSLPGANNEQFF. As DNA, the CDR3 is TGTGCCAGCAGTTTACCTGGGGCGAACAATGAGCAGTTCTTC. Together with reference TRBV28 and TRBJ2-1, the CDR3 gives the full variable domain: DVKVTQSSRYLVKRTGEKVFLECVQDMDHENMFWYRQDPGLGLRLIYFSYDVKMKEKGDIPEGYSVSREKKERFSLILESASTNQTSMYLCASSLPGANNEQFFGPGTRLTVL.

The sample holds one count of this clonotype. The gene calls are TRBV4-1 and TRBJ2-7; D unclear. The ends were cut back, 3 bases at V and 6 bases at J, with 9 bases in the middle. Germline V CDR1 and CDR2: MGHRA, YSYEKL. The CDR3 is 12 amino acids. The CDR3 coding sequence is TGCGCCAGCAGCCACCTAGTCGGCGAGCAGTACTTC. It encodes CASSHLVGEQYF.

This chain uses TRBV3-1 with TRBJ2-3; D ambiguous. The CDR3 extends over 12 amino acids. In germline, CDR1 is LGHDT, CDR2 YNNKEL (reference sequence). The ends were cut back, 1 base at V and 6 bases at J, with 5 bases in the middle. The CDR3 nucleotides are TGTGCCAGCAGCCAAGGTCCCGATACGCAGTATTTT. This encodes CASSQGPDTQYF.

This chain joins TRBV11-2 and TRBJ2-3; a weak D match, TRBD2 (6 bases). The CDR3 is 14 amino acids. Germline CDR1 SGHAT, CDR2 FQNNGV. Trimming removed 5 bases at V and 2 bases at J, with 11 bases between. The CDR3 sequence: CASSPGTFTDTQYF. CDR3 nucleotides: TGTGCCAGCAGCCCAGGGACTTTCACAGATACGCAGTATTTT.

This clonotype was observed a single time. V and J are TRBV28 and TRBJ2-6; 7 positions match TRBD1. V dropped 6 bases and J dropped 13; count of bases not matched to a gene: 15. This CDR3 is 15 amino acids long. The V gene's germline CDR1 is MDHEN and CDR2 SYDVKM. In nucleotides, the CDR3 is TGTGCCAGCAGCAACGCGGACAGGCTCCCCATTGTCCTGACTTTC. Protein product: CASSNADRLPIVLTF. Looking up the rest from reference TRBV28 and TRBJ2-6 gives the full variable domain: DVKVTQSSRYLVKRTGEKVFLECVQDMDHENMFWYRQDPGLGLRLIYFSYDVKMKEKGDIPEGYSVSREKKERFSLILESASTNQTSMYLCASSNADRLPIVLTFGAGSRLTVL.

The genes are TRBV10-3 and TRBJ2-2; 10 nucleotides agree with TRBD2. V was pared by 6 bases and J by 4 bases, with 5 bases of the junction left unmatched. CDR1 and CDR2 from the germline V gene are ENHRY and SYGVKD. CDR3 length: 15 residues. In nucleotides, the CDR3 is TGTGCCATCAGCAAAACTAGCGGGGCCACCGGGGAGCTGTTTTTT. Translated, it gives CAISKTSGATGELFF.

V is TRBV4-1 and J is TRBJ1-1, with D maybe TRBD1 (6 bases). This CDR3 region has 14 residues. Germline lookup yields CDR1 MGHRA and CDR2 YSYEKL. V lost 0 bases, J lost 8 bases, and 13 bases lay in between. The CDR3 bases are TGCGCCAGCAGCCAAGAAAGGCAGACAGGAGAAGCTTTCTTT. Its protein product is CASSQERQTGEAFF.